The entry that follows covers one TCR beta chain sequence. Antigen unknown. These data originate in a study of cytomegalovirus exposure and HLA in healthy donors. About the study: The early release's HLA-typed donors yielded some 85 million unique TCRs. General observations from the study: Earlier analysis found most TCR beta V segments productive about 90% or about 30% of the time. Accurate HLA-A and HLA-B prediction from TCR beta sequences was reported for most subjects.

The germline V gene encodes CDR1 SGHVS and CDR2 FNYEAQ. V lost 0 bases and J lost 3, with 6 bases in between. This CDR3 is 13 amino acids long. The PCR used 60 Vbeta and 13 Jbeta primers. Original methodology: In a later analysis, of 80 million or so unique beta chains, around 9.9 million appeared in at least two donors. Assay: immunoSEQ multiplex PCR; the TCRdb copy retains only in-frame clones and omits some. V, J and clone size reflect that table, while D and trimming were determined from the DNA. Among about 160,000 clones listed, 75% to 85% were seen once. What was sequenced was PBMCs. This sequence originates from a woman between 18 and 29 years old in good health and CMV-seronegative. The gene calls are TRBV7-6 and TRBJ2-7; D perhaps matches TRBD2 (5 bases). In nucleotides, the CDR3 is TGTGCCAGCAGCTTAGCCGCGGGCTACGAGCAGTACTTC. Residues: CASSLAAGYEQYF.